What follows are 5 T cell receptor beta chains derived from one specimen sequenced in a study of T cell responses to AZD1222 COVID-19 vaccine. Here immunoSEQ multiplex PCR was the method, and the copy in TCRdb shows in-frame clones only, minus some. The sample contains roughly 60,000 clones, roughly 80% of which appear only once. The starting material was peripheral blood, obtained 28 days after the second AZD1222 dose. These receptors all come from an adult who received the AZD1222 COVID-19 vaccine.

Note on this clone: Mismatch with germline at one junction end may stem from a read error. The chain joins TRBV7-8 to TRBJ1-1; unclear D gene. The CDR3 extends over 12 amino acids. Looked up from germline, CDR1 is SGHVS and CDR2 is FQNEAQ. CDR3 in amino acids: CASKEGAGEAFF. CDR3 sequence (DNA): TGTGCAAGCAAGGAGGGCGCGGGTGAAGCTTTCTTT.

This rearrangement joins TRBV5-1 to TRBJ2-7; possibly TRBD1 for D (6 bases). This CDR3 contains 15 residues. V was pared by 5 bases and J by 2 bases, with 17 bases between. Germline loops: CDR1 SGHRS, CDR2 YFSETQ. CDR3 nucleotides: TGCGCCAGCAGGCCCAGGGACACCACGGCCTACGAGCAGTACTTC. Amino acid sequence: CASRPRDTTAYEQYF. Full variable domain (rest looked up from reference TRBV5-1 and TRBJ2-7): KAGVTQTPRYLIKTRGQQVTLSCSPISGHRSVSWYQQTPGQGLQFLFEYFSETQRNKGNFPGRFSGRQFSNSRSEMNVSTLELGDSALYLCASRPRDTTAYEQYFGPGTRLTVT.

The chain is built from TRBV19 and TRBJ2-7; TRBD2 matches 11 bases. V lost 9 bases, J lost 1 base, and 2 bases stayed unmatched. The germline V gene has CDR1 LNHDA and CDR2 SQIVND (reference sequence). The CDR3 contains 13 residues. As DNA, the CDR3 is TGTGCCAGCGGGACTAGCGGTTCCTACGAGCAGTACTTC. This codes for CASGTSGSYEQYF.

This chain links TRBV7-3 with TRBJ1-2; maybe TRBD1 (5 bases). CDR1 is SGHTA, CDR2 FQGTGA, per germline. Between the trimmed V and J ends, which lost 5 bases and 6 bases, there was a span of 13 bases. This CDR3 has 13 amino acids. The CDR3 nucleotides are TGTGCCAGCAGCCCGGGGGAATGGGATGGCTACACCTTC. This gives the protein CASSPGEWDGYTF.

As regards this clone: One end of the junction does not line up with germline, which may come from a read error. The rearrangement joins TRBV7-7 to TRBJ2-1; D not resolved. The CDR3 extends over 13 amino acids. Per the germline V gene, CDR1 is SSHAT and CDR2 is FNYEAQ (reference sequence). As DNA, the CDR3 is TGTGCTAGCAGCTTAAGTAGGGACAATGAGCAGTTCTTC. Its protein is CASSLSRDNEQFF.